What follows are 4 T cell receptor beta chains derived from one specimen sequenced in a study of blood T cell repertoires in COVID-19. The method was immunoSEQ multiplex PCR; TCRdb's version includes in-frame clones alone and lacks a portion of them. The data show about 180,000 clones, over 80% seen once. The sample consisted of peripheral blood. Receptors originate from a woman in her 70s with COVID-19, enrolled during active disease.

This sequence joins TRBV18 and TRBJ1-1, with D unclear. Germline values: CDR1 KGHSH, CDR2 LQKENI. The CDR3 contains 13 residues. V shed 2 bases and J shed 3 bases, with 7 bases lying between them. The CDR3 DNA reads as TGTGCCAGCTCACCAACCGAGGACACTGAAGCTTTCTTT. This codes for CASSPTEDTEAFF.

The V call is TRBV19, the J call TRBJ1-5; weak D call: TRBD1 (5 bases). V lost 5 bases, J lost 2 bases, and 16 bases lay in between. The V gene's germline CDR1 is LNHDA and CDR2 SQIVND (reference sequence). The CDR3 is 16 amino acids. This CDR3 is CASSPQEGLGNQPQHF. CDR3 nucleotides: TGTGCCAGTAGTCCCCAGGAGGGGTTGGGCAATCAGCCCCAGCATTTT.

This clone was observed a single time. The V and J genes are TRBV7-2 and TRBJ1-2, with TRBD1 identical over 12 bases. Germline CDR1 is SGHTA and CDR2 is FQGNSA. Trimming at V came to 4 bases and at J to 7 bases, leaving 7 bases not matched to a gene. This CDR3 spans 15 amino acids. The CDR3 loop is CASSSDRGQGAGYTF. The CDR3 nucleotides read TGTGCCAGCAGCTCCGACCGGGGACAGGGGGCTGGCTACACCTTC.

This clone was recorded only once. The V gene is TRBV28, the J gene TRBJ1-5, with D possibly matching TRBD1 (5 bases). With 6 bases removed from V and 4 bases from J, the gap between germline ends came to 16 bases. Germline V gives CDR1 MDHEN, CDR2 SYDVKM. The CDR3 sequence is 15 residues long. The CDR3 DNA sequence: TGTGCCAGCAGACTTACCCTTCAGGGAAATCAGCCCCAGCATTTT. Amino acids: CASRLTLQGNQPQHF.